Below are 3 T cell receptor beta chains sequenced from a single sample in a study of blood T cell repertoires in COVID-19. Using immunoSEQ multiplex PCR, the repertoire was profiled, and TCRdb retains in-frame clones only, with some absent. The sample carries about 54,000 clones, 90% recorded once. Sample: peripheral blood. The receptors derive from a man aged 50-60 years with acute or convalescent COVID-19.

This clone was seen just once. The chain employs TRBV14 and TRBJ2-1, with TRBD1 matching 7 bases. This CDR3 region has 12 residues. CDR1 and CDR2 (germline): SGHDN, FVKESK. The J segment lost 15 bases and the V segment lost 2 bases, leaving 7 bases of the junction unmatched. The CDR3 DNA sequence: TGTGCCAGCAGCCAATACAGGGGACCGGGGTTCTTC. This translates into CASSQYRGPGFF.

This chain connects TRBV12-3 or TRBV12-4 to TRBJ1-2; 9 nucleotides line up with TRBD1. Unmatched junction bases numbered 4, after V lost 6 bases and J lost 5 bases. The CDR3 is 13 amino acids. The CDR3 region has the DNA TGTGCCAGCAGCCGGGGACAGGGTTATGGCTACACCTTC. This sequence encodes CASSRGQGYGYTF.

The V and J genes are TRBV4-1 and TRBJ2-7; unclear D gene. The CDR3 has 15 amino acids. Germline CDR1 and CDR2: MGHRA and YSYEKL. Trimming shortened V by 1 base and J by 0 bases, and 10 bases separated the two germline ends. CDR3 amino acids: CASSQGQPSSYEQYF. In nucleotides, the CDR3 is TGCGCCAGCAGCCAAGGTCAGCCTAGCTCCTACGAGCAGTACTTC.